A selection of T cell receptor beta chains follows, all from one sample in a study of T cell responses to AZD1222 COVID-19 vaccine. The protocol was immunoSEQ multiplex PCR, while the TCRdb copy is restricted to in-frame clones and leaves out a portion. The table has 95,000 to 130,000 clones, 92% seen once; the top ten hold 1.5% to 2%. Here the sequenced sample was peripheral blood, taken 28 days after the second AZD1222 dose. These receptors were taken from an adult who received the AZD1222 COVID-19 vaccine. Both conserved end residues are trimmed from each CDR3.

CDR3 protein: AWSRRPPGSKTYEQY; V gene: TRBV30
CDR3 protein: ASSQGGTRSQY; V gene: TRBV3-1/TRBV3-2
CDR3 protein: ASSAQGAQIDEQY; V gene: TRBV5-1
CDR3 protein: ASRRGQPQH; V gene: TRBV27
CDR3 protein: ASSRTGGSITGELF; V gene: TRBV18
CDR3 protein: ASSPRTSGNTDTQY; V gene: TRBV9
CDR3 protein: ASSPTTPNSPLH; V gene: TRBV3-1/TRBV3-2
CDR3 protein: ASSISRTSGYNEQF; V gene: TRBV19
CDR3 protein: ASSPQLAGEQY; V gene: TRBV7-3
CDR3 protein: ASRQLGAYEQY; V gene: TRBV7-9
CDR3 protein: ASSLFRGTGELF; V gene: TRBV27
CDR3 protein: ASSITGWVEQF; V gene: TRBV19
CDR3 protein: ASSEDRYRTYEAF; V gene: TRBV6-1
CDR3 protein: ASSPGDPAYEQY; V gene: TRBV6-5